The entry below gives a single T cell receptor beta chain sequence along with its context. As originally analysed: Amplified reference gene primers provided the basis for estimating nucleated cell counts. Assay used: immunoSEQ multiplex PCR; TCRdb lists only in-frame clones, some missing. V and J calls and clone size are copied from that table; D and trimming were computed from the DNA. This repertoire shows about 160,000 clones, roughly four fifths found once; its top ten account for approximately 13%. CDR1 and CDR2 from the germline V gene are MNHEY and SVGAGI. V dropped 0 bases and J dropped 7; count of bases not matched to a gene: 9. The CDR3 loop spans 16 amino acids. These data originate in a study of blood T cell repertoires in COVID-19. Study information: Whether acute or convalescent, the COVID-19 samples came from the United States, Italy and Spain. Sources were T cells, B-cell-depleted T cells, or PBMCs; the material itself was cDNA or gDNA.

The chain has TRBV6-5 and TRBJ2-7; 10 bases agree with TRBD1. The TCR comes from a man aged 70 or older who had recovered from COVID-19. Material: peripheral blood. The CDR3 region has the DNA TGTGCCAGCAGTTACTCGGCCGGGACAGGGGCCGGGGAGCAGTACTTC. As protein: CASSYSAGTGAGEQYF.